Listed below are T cell receptor beta chains from one sample, sequenced in a study of shared clonotypes between healthy human individuals. Clones were read by immunoSEQ multiplex PCR, and TCRdb kept only the in-frame ones, dropping some. Of over 2 million clones in the sample, approximately 90% were seen once. Sequencing was carried out using naive CD4+ T cells from PBMCs. Every receptor here comes from a man aged 18 to 29 in good health. Some clones in this sample may be carry-over from other donors' samples. The CDR3 runs from the conserved cysteine through the conserved F or W. D genes are given only for firm matches. Clone size is given for some rows only: seen once, a few or many times, or a class if the clone is expanded.

clone_size d_call j_call v_call cdr3_nt cdr3_aa
NA NA TRBJ1-1 TRBV28 TGTGCCAGCAGTGGTCGTGGGGGGGCGCCGCTTTTAGCTGAAGCTTTCTTT CASSGRGGAPLLAEAFF
NA NA TRBJ2-7 TRBV29-1 TGCAGCGTCTTACTCAGGGGCGCCGAGCAGTACTTC CSVLLRGAEQYF
few TRBD1 TRBJ2-3 TRBV5-1 TGCGCCAGCAGCCCTGGACAGGTCACAGATACGCAGTATTTT CASSPGQVTDTQYF
few NA TRBJ1-5 TRBV10-3 TGTGCCATCAGTGAAGTGGGCACTTATCAGCCCCAGCATTTT CAISEVGTYQPQHF
NA NA TRBJ1-5 TRBV10-2 TGCGCCAGCAGTAAAGGGGGGACTAGCAATCAGCCCCAGCATTTT CASSKGGTSNQPQHF
NA NA TRBJ2-5 TRBV18 TGTGCCAGCTCACCACAAAGGACAATGGAGACCCAGTACTTC CASSPQRTMETQYF
NA NA TRBJ2-5 TRBV7-6 TGTGCCAGCAGCTCCTTGGGTGGGACCACCGAGGCGGGAGAGACCCAGTACTTC CASSSLGGTTEAGETQYF
NA NA TRBJ2-3 TRBV27 TGTGCCAGCAGTTTATGGGCGGGACGGGGGGATACGCAGTATTTT CASSLWAGRGDTQYF
NA TRBD1 TRBJ2-7 TRBV28 TGTGCCAGCAGCCCAACGGACAGGGCAGTCCACGAGCAGTACTTC CASSPTDRAVHEQYF
NA NA TRBJ2-7 TRBV7-8 TGTGCCAGCAGCTTATTGTTCGTCAGTGGTGACGAGCAGTACTTC CASSLLFVSGDEQYF
NA NA TRBJ1-2 TRBV7-2 TGTGCCAGCAGCTTAGCTTGGAAAGGGGGGGACTATGGCTACACCTTC CASSLAWKGGDYGYTF
NA NA TRBJ2-5 TRBV18 TGTGCCAGCTCACCTACACAAGAGACCCAGTACTTC CASSPTQETQYF
NA NA TRBJ2-7 TRBV11-3 TGTGCCAGCAGCTTGAGGGGGTTCGGCTACGAGCAGTACTTC CASSLRGFGYEQYF
NA NA TRBJ1-2 TRBV5-4 TGTGCCAGCAGCTTGGGGGGGTACCCCTCCCGCTATGGCTACACCTTC CASSLGGYPSRYGYTF
NA NA TRBJ2-3 TRBV9 TGTGCCAGCAGCCCACCCCCAGGGGCGGGGGTTGTTCGTACAGATACGCAGTATTTT CASSPPPGAGVVRTDTQYF
NA NA TRBJ2-1 TRBV7-9 TGTGCCAGCAGCTTAGATCGTTGGGGGCACAGCAGCCTTGAGCAGTTCTTC CASSLDRWGHSSLEQFF
NA NA TRBJ2-2 TRBV5-4 TGTGCCAGCAGCTTGGGGGTAGCCAAACAGAACACCGGGGAGCTGTTTTTT CASSLGVAKQNTGELFF
NA NA TRBJ1-6 TRBV5-1 TGCGCCAGCAGCTTGTCCGGGGGAGAAAATTCACCCCTCCACTTT CASSLSGGENSPLHF
NA TRBD2 TRBJ2-3 TRBV29-1 TGCAGCGTCCCCCCGGGGGGGGGTAGCACAGATACGCAGTATTTT CSVPPGGGSTDTQYF
NA NA TRBJ1-3 TRBV7-8 TGTGCCAGCAGCTTAGGGTGGGGGGCGGCTGGAAACACCATATATTTT CASSLGWGAAGNTIYF
NA TRBD1 TRBJ2-2 TRBV10-3 TGTGCCATCAAGGCTTGGTCCGGGACAGTCACCGGGGAGCTGTTTTTT CAIKAWSGTVTGELFF
NA TRBD2 TRBJ2-7 TRBV19 TGTGCCAGTGGCCTAGCGGGCCGCTACGAGCAGTACTTC CASGLAGRYEQYF
NA NA TRBJ1-6 TRBV5-1 TGCGCCAGCAGCTCCACGGGCCCGCTTAATTCACCCCTCCACTTT CASSSTGPLNSPLHF
NA TRBD2 TRBJ2-3 TRBV14 TGTGCCAGCAGACAAAGTAGACTAGCGGGTGATACGCAGTATTTT CASRQSRLAGDTQYF
NA NA TRBJ2-5 TRBV20-1 TGCAGTGCCACGCACGGGACCCAGTACTTC CSATHGTQYF
NA NA TRBJ1-1 TRBV28 TGTGCCACGTGGACAGCCTTGAACACTGAAGCTTTCTTT CATWTALNTEAFF
NA TRBD1 TRBJ1-4 TRBV7-9 TGTGCCAGCAGCTTGGGGACAGGGCCCAATGAAAAACTGTTTTTT CASSLGTGPNEKLFF
NA TRBD2 TRBJ2-7 TRBV9 TGTGCCAGCAGCGTAAGCGGGAGTAACGAGCAGTACTTC CASSVSGSNEQYF
once NA TRBJ2-1 TRBV29-1 TGCAGCTCCCAAGGTTACAATGAGCAGTTCTTC CSSQGYNEQFF
NA TRBD1 TRBJ2-5 TRBV6-5 TGTGCCAGCAGCCCCGGGACAGGGGGGAAAGAGACCCAGTACTTC CASSPGTGGKETQYF
NA TRBD2 TRBJ2-2 TRBV7-2 TGTGCCAGCAGCTTAGTAGCGGGAGCCGGGGAGCTGTTTTTT CASSLVAGAGELFF
NA NA TRBJ1-1 TRBV5-1 TGCGCCAGCAGCCGGGGGGTGGGCACTGAAGCTTTCTTT CASSRGVGTEAFF
NA NA TRBJ1-1 TRBV7-2 TGTGCCAGCAGCCCCCCTGGAGGAGGGAACACTGAAGCTTTCTTT CASSPPGGGNTEAFF
few NA TRBJ1-1 TRBV5-1 TGCGCCAGCAGCTTGGGGGCAGGCAACACTGAAGCTTTCTTT CASSLGAGNTEAFF
NA NA TRBJ1-2 TRBV4-3 TGCGCCAGCAGCCAAGATAGGCGAAGTAACTATGGCTACACCTTC CASSQDRRSNYGYTF
NA NA TRBJ1-2 TRBV28 TGTGCCAGCAGTCGAGCCACCGGGTCTATCTATGGCTACACCTTC CASSRATGSIYGYTF
NA NA TRBJ2-1 TRBV19 TGTGCCAGTAGTACCGACGGAGGGGGCAATGAGCAGTTCTTC CASSTDGGGNEQFF
once NA TRBJ1-1 TRBV5-1 TGCGCCAGCAGCTTTGCGAGAGGGCCCCCAGGTACTGAAGCTTTCTTT CASSFARGPPGTEAFF
NA TRBD1 TRBJ1-1 TRBV6-1 TGTGCCAGCAGTGAAGCAAAAAGGGGGCCCCGCGCTTTCTTT CASSEAKRGPRAFF
NA NA TRBJ1-2 TRBV6-1 TGTGCCAGCAGTACAAGACAGGAGAACTATGGCTACACCTTC CASSTRQENYGYTF
NA NA TRBJ1-5 TRBV15 TGTGCCACCAGCAGAGATGGGGGAGGGCAGCCCCAGCATTTT CATSRDGGGQPQHF
NA NA TRBJ1-3 TRBV5-1 TGCGCCAGCAGCCCAGAACAGGTCTCTGGGCACACCATATATTTT CASSPEQVSGHTIYF
NA NA TRBJ1-1 TRBV19 TGTGCCAGTAGTACCCGGCACACTGAAGCTTTCTTT CASSTRHTEAFF
NA NA TRBJ2-3 TRBV27 TGTGCCAGCAGTTCCCCTTCCGGCAGGGGCACAGATACGCAGTATTTT CASSSPSGRGTDTQYF
once NA TRBJ2-5 TRBV5-4 TGTGCCAGCAGCTTAAAGGGACAAGAGACCCAGTACTTC CASSLKGQETQYF
NA TRBD1 TRBJ2-1 TRBV15 TGTGCCACCAGCAGAGATCTGAGACAGGGGGCTTCCACCGACAATGAGCAGTTCTTC CATSRDLRQGASTDNEQFF
NA NA TRBJ1-1 TRBV5-4 TGTGCCAGCAGAGATACAGGAGGTGGCACTGAAGCTTTCTTT CASRDTGGGTEAFF
NA TRBD1 TRBJ1-2 TRBV28 TGTGCCAGCAGTACATCGCCCAGGGGGCGCGTCAATAACTATGGCTACACCTTC CASSTSPRGRVNNYGYTF
NA NA TRBJ2-6 TRBV2 TGTGCCAGCAAGATCTCTGGGGCCAACGTCCTGACTTTC CASKISGANVLTF
NA NA TRBJ1-2 TRBV28 TGTGCCAGCAGTTTACCCGGACGGACTTCGGGCCACTTC CASSLPGRTSGHF
NA TRBD2 TRBJ2-1 TRBV9 TGTGCCAGCAGCTTTATAGCGGGAGGGCCAAATGAGCAGTTCTTC CASSFIAGGPNEQFF
NA TRBD1 TRBJ2-5 TRBV11-2 TGTGCCAGCAGCTCTCACAGGGGTGGAGAGACCCAGTACTTC CASSSHRGGETQYF
NA NA TRBJ2-1 TRBV19 TGTGCCAGTACTTCGCGGGCGGACAATGAGCAGTTCTTC CASTSRADNEQFF
once NA TRBJ2-7 TRBV6-1 TGTGCCACTACCCTGCCGTGGTCCTACGAGCAGTACTTC CATTLPWSYEQYF
NA NA TRBJ1-3 TRBV6-1 TGTGCCAGCAGTGAGGGGAGATTCAGGAACACCATATATTTT CASSEGRFRNTIYF
NA TRBD1 TRBJ1-1 TRBV19 TGTGCCAGTAGTAGACCGCCGGGACAGGAGACTGAAGCTTTCTTT CASSRPPGQETEAFF
few NA TRBJ2-7 TRBV7-2 TGTGCCAGCAGCTTACGCCCGCGGCAGGGCCACGAGCAGTACTTC CASSLRPRQGHEQYF